This entry lists 32 T cell receptor beta chains sequenced from one sample in a study of blood T cells in healthy people across ages. The use of a sample-barcoded 5' primer and a J-beta primer mix characterized a second PCR of roughly 6 to 11 cycles. Using its own MiXCR run on the 5' RACE reads, TCRdb lists one record per CDR3 protein. The sample has hundreds of thousands of distinct CDR3 sequences, about a quarter seen once; the top ten hold around 3%. A further study also used this sample, focusing on T cells of mothers and their children.

The specimen sequenced was blood. These receptors all stem from a boy younger than 18 in good health.

This chain connects TRBV7-3 to TRBJ2-1, with D unresolved. The J call may be in error: the DNA end matches TRBJ2-7 better. This CDR3 spans 13 amino acids. Germline V gene data show CDR1 as SGHTA and CDR2 as FQGTGA. The CDR3 loop is CASSPTSDYEQYF. CDR3 nucleotide sequence: TGTGCCAGCAGCCCGACGAGCGACTACGAGCAGTACTTC.

Only a few counts were recorded for this clonotype. V and J are TRBV11-3 and TRBJ2-5, with 8 bases identical to TRBD1. The tail of the sequence fits TRBJ2-1 better, so the J call may be wrong. The CDR3 runs 13 residues. Germline lookup yields CDR1 SGHNT and CDR2 YENEEA. The CDR3: CASSFDRGNEQFF. CDR3 nucleotide sequence: TGTGCCAGCAGCTTTGACAGGGGTAATGAGCAGTTCTTC.

CDR3 loop: CASSDRGTGERNEQFF. The CDR3 DNA is TGTGCCAGCAGTGACCGCGGGACAGGGGAACGCAATGAGCAGTTCTTC. The chain couples TRBV6-4 to TRBJ2-1; TRBD1 agrees at 10 bases. Trimming cost V 2 bases and J 6 bases; bases outside gene matches: 7. This CDR3 spans 16 amino acids. The germline V gene has CDR1 MRHNA and CDR2 SNTAGT.

This clonotype was detected only a few times. This chain connects TRBV29-1 to TRBJ2-5, with no clear D. CDR1 is SQVTM and CDR2 is ANQGSEA in the germline V gene. With 7 bases removed from V and 1 base from J, the gap between germline ends came to 16 bases. The CDR3 runs to 14 residues. This CDR3 is CSAKEPPAQETQYF. The CDR3 coding sequence is TGCAGCGCCAAGGAGCCTCCAGCCCAAGAGACCCAGTACTTC.

The chain links TRBV7-9 to TRBJ2-1, with 7 bases matching TRBD2. Losses at the gene ends were 7 bases for V and 6 bases for J; bases not matched to a gene: 12. From germline, CDR1 is SEHNR and CDR2 FQNEAQ (reference sequence). The CDR3 spans 15 residues. The CDR3 nucleotides read TGTGCCAGCATACTAGCGATAGGCTCTATCAATGAGCAGTTCTTC. This encodes CASILAIGSINEQFF. Together with reference TRBV7-9 and TRBJ2-1, the CDR3 gives the full variable domain: DTGVSQNPRHKITKRGQNVTFRCDPISEHNRLYWYRQTLGQGPEFLTYFQNEAQLEKSRLLSDRFSAERPKGSFSTLEIQRTEQGDSAMYLCASILAIGSINEQFFGPGTRLTVL.

The genes are TRBV6-1 and TRBJ1-3, with D uncertain. Germline V gives CDR1 MNHNS, CDR2 SASEGT. V dropped 8 bases and J dropped 4 bases, with 21 bases sitting between them. The CDR3 is 16 residues long. CDR3 protein: CASRGPGQHGGNTIYF. CDR3 DNA sequence: TGTGCCAGCCGGGGTCCCGGGCAGCATGGAGGAAACACCATATATTTT.

The sample holds a few counts of this clonotype. The V call is TRBV10-3, the J call TRBJ2-7, with 9 bases matching TRBD1. This CDR3 is 11 amino acids long. V shed 10 bases, J shed 6 bases, and the junction held 4 bases outside the gene matches. Germline loops: CDR1 ENHRY, CDR2 SYGVKD. Written as DNA, the CDR3 is TGTGCCACACAGGGGGCCTCCGAGCAGTACTTC. Its protein product is CATQGASEQYF.

This clonotype was observed a handful of times. The chain employs TRBV27 and TRBJ2-5; no clear D gene. The DNA end is more similar to TRBJ2-7, so the J call may be wrong. Germline lookup yields CDR1 MNHEY and CDR2 SMNVEV (reference sequence). CDR3 length: 14 residues. The CDR3 here is CASSTAPPVYEQYF. CDR3 sequence (DNA): TGTGCCAGCAGTACAGCCCCCCCCGTCTACGAGCAGTACTTC.

The rearrangement uses TRBV18 and TRBJ2-6, with D uncertain. Germline V lookup: CDR1 KGHSH, CDR2 LQKENI. V lost 2 bases and J lost 0, with 11 bases in between. The CDR3 loop spans 17 amino acids. The CDR3 sequence is CASSPFDTLSGANVLTF. In nucleotides, the CDR3 is TGTGCCAGCTCACCATTCGACACCCTCTCTGGGGCCAACGTCCTGACTTTC.

The chain combines TRBV20-1 with TRBJ2-7; 11 nucleotides match TRBD1. The ends lost 6 bases at V and 3 bases at J; junction bases unmatched: 10. Per germline, CDR1 DFQATT and CDR2 SNEGSKA (reference sequence). The CDR3 loop spans 15 amino acids. For the CDR3, the DNA is TGCAGTGCCCTCCTCCGGGACAGGGGGGTCTACGAGCAGTACTTC. Protein: CSALLRDRGVYEQYF.

The rearrangement uses TRBV12-3 or TRBV12-4 and TRBJ2-1, with 9 bases aligning to TRBD2. CDR3 size: 16 residues. Trimming took 8 bases from V and 0 from J; bases not matched to a gene: 8. Here the CDR3 reads CASGGGGGSSYNEQFF. CDR3 nucleotide sequence: TGTGCCAGCGGAGGCGGGGGGGGGAGCTCCTACAATGAGCAGTTCTTC.

The J gene is TRBJ1-1, the V gene TRBV6-6; D gene uncertain. CDR3 size: 17 residues. Trimming removed 0 bases at V and 0 bases at J, with 14 bases between. Germline values: CDR1 MNHNY, CDR2 SVGAGI (reference sequence). The CDR3 reads CASSYSRGGSMNTEAFF. For the CDR3, the DNA is TGTGCCAGCAGTTACTCCCGAGGAGGGAGCATGAACACTGAAGCTTTCTTT.

This clonotype turned up a few times. V usage is TRBV28 and J usage is TRBJ1-5; 9 nucleotides line up with TRBD1. The junction had 18 bases not matched to a gene; V was cut back by 7 bases and J by 5 bases. Germline V CDR1 and CDR2: MDHEN, SYDVKM. The CDR3 is made up of 18 amino acids. The DNA for the CDR3 is TGTGCCAGCACTCCAAAAACTCGGGGACAGGGTTTTTATCAGCCCCAGCATTTT. It encodes CASTPKTRGQGFYQPQHF.

This clonotype was seen more than once but under ten times. The V gene is TRBV6-4, the J gene TRBJ2-3, with D tentatively TRBD2 (7 bases). Germline V gives CDR1 MRHNA, CDR2 SNTAGT. The V end lost 3 bases, the J end lost 3 bases, and 19 bases lay between the germline ends. The CDR3 loop spans 17 amino acids. This chain's CDR3 is CASSESGGAVVTDTQYF. CDR3 DNA sequence: TGTGCCAGCAGTGAATCTGGGGGGGCGGTCGTGACAGATACGCAGTATTTT.

The chain uses TRBV6-5 and TRBJ1-1, with a possible D match to TRBD1 (5 bases). This CDR3 is 13 amino acids long. Trimming removed 0 bases at V and 10 bases at J, with 12 bases between. Germline-derived CDR1 and CDR2 are MNHEY and SVGAGI. The CDR3 DNA reads as TGTGCCAGCAGTTACTCGGGACTAGGGTCAGCTTTCTTT. As protein: CASSYSGLGSAFF.

This chain uses TRBV6-1 with TRBJ1-1, with D uncertain. CDR1 and CDR2 (germline): MNHNS, SASEGT. V gave up 3 bases and J gave up 0 bases, with 11 bases separating them. There are 15 residues in the CDR3. The CDR3 protein is CASSDRRTLNTEAFF. CDR3 DNA sequence: TGTGCCAGCAGTGACCGGCGGACTTTGAACACTGAAGCTTTCTTT.

This clonotype was observed a handful of times. The rearrangement links TRBV5-1 to TRBJ2-7, with a possible D match to TRBD1 (6 bases). Germline V gene lookup returns CDR1 SGHRS and CDR2 YFSETQ. The V and J ends lost 2 bases and 2 bases respectively, with 11 bases between them. This CDR3 is built from 14 residues. CDR3 bases: TGCGCCAGCAGCTTACAGACAGGTACCTACGAGCAGTACTTC. Translation gives CASSLQTGTYEQYF.

This sequence joins TRBV4-1 and TRBJ2-3; 7 bases align to TRBD1. V lost 3 bases, J lost 1 base, and 10 bases stayed unmatched. The length of the CDR3 is 17 residues. The germline V gene has CDR1 MGHRA and CDR2 YSYEKL. DNA for the CDR3: TGCGCCAGCAGCCAGACCTACCCGGGACAGCGCACAGATACGCAGTATTTT. This gives the protein CASSQTYPGQRTDTQYF.

J is TRBJ1-4 and V is TRBV7-2, with D unclear. Between the trimmed V and J ends, which lost 2 bases and 1 base, there was a span of 20 bases. CDR3 length equals 19 residues. Germline CDR1 is SGHTA and CDR2 is FQGNSA. The CDR3 reads CASSLYHPGRPETNEKLFF. In DNA, the CDR3 is TGTGCCAGCAGCTTATATCATCCGGGCAGGCCTGAAACTAATGAAAAACTGTTTTTT.

The rearrangement joins TRBV18 to TRBJ1-2, with D unresolved. Germline CDR1 and CDR2: KGHSH and LQKENI. V was cut by 1 base and J by 3 bases, with 18 bases left in between. This CDR3 is 17 amino acids long. The CDR3 sequence is CASSPRAGPTADYGYTF. CDR3 coding DNA: TGTGCCAGCTCACCACGGGCAGGTCCGACGGCTGACTATGGCTACACCTTC.

This clonotype was observed a few times. V usage is TRBV20-1 and J usage is TRBJ1-5; D is possibly TRBD1 (5 bases). The CDR3 covers 14 residues. The germline V and J ends were trimmed by 5 bases and 4 bases, with 15 bases remaining between them. From germline, CDR1 is DFQATT and CDR2 SNEGSKA (reference sequence). The CDR3 DNA follows: TGCAGTGCTCTACCGGACATGGGGAATCAGCCCCAGCATTTT. Protein sequence: CSALPDMGNQPQHF.

This clonotype was observed a few times. In DNA form, the CDR3 reads TGTGCCAGCAGCTTAGCTCCACCGCTCCGGGGGGGTTACAATGAGCAGTTCTTC. Translation: CASSLAPPLRGGYNEQFF. The V call is TRBV7-2, the J call TRBJ2-1; TRBD2 matches 8 bases. Germline CDR1 reads SGHTA; CDR2 reads FQGNSA. The junction had 11 bases not matched to a gene; V was cut back by 0 bases and J by 4 bases. The CDR3 spans 18 residues.

Regarding this clonotype: A read error is likely, as this CDR3 ends without the conserved phenylalanine or tryptophan. The chain joins TRBV20-1 to TRBJ2-3, with 8 bases matching TRBD1. CDR3 length: 15 residues. Looked up from germline, CDR1 is DFQATT and CDR2 is SNEGSKA (reference sequence). The CDR3 loop is CSARSGQGEGDAQYL. The CDR3 nucleotides are TGCAGTGCTAGATCAGGACAGGGAGAAGGAGATGCGCAGTATCTT.

The chain joins TRBV5-1 to TRBJ1-1, with TRBD1 as a possible D gene (6 bases). The CDR3 covers 14 residues. Trimming pared 6 bases from V and 1 base from J, leaving 13 bases between. The germline gives CDR1 SGHRS, CDR2 YFSETQ. In DNA form, the CDR3 reads TGCGCCAGCAATGTGGGACACTCGAACACTGAAGCTTTCTTT. Amino acid sequence: CASNVGHSNTEAFF.

The chain combines TRBV15 with TRBJ1-2; perhaps TRBD1 as D (5 bases). This CDR3 contains 15 residues. V dropped 4 bases and J dropped 4 bases, with 16 bases sitting between them. CDR1 is LNHNV and CDR2 is YYDKDF in the germline V gene (reference sequence). This CDR3 is CATSTSTVGSYGYTF. The DNA of the CDR3 is TGTGCCACCAGCACCTCGACAGTCGGATCCTATGGCTACACCTTC.

This clonotype was counted only a few times. This chain links TRBV13 with TRBJ2-6; no reliable D call. V was shortened by 4 bases and J by 2 bases, with 9 bases between the two germline ends. This CDR3 region has 15 residues. Germline lookup yields CDR1 PRHDT and CDR2 FYEKMQ (reference sequence). The CDR3 DNA is TGTGCCAGCAGCTCAGTAGGGACTGGGGCCAACGTCCTGACTTTC. Amino acids: CASSSVGTGANVLTF.

This clonotype was found a few times. The rearrangement links TRBV2 to TRBJ1-4; unclear D gene. The CDR3 runs 13 residues. Germline CDR1 SNHLY, CDR2 FYNNEI. Trimming removed 1 base at V and 8 bases at J, with 8 bases between. The CDR3 reads CASSEVRREKLFF. The DNA for the CDR3 is TGTGCCAGCAGTGAAGTACGGCGCGAAAAACTGTTTTTT.

The chain couples TRBV20-1 to TRBJ2-6; D may correspond to TRBD1 or TRBD2 (5 bases each). V was pared by 3 bases and J by 0 bases, with 12 bases between. The CDR3 spans 16 residues. CDR1 is DFQATT and CDR2 is SNEGSKA in the germline V gene (reference sequence). The CDR3 DNA sequence: TGCAGTGCTAGCCGGGGCTTTAGCTCTGGGGCCAACGTCCTGACTTTC. This translates into CSASRGFSSGANVLTF.

In nucleotides, the CDR3 is TGTGCCAGCAGCCAAGACGGCAGGCCCTACGAGCAGTACTTC. The encoded protein is CASSQDGRPYEQYF. The rearrangement links TRBV3-1 to TRBJ2-7; D ambiguous. Trimming took off 0 bases at V and 2 bases at J, with 8 bases between the two ends. Germline assignment: CDR1 LGHDT and CDR2 YNNKEL (reference sequence). CDR3 size: 14 residues.

This clonotype showed up just a few times. The chain links TRBV27 to TRBJ1-1; no definite D call. Deletions cut 3 bases from V and 4 bases from J, with 12 bases between. The CDR3 contains 14 residues. The germline CDR1 and CDR2 sequences are MNHEY and SMNVEV (reference sequence). CDR3 residues: CASSFTGPSTEAFF. CDR3 in DNA: TGTGCCAGCAGTTTTACGGGTCCGAGCACTGAAGCTTTCTTT.

J is TRBJ2-2 and V is TRBV20-1; D ambiguous. V lost 3 bases and J 0 bases, leaving 5 bases between the germline ends. This CDR3 region has 13 residues. CDR1 and CDR2 from the germline V gene are DFQATT and SNEGSKA (reference sequence). CDR3 protein: CSASGTNTGELFF. Written as DNA, the CDR3 is TGCAGTGCTAGCGGTACGAACACCGGGGAGCTGTTTTTT.

J is TRBJ1-1 and V is TRBV5-1; no clear D gene. Looked up from germline, CDR1 is SGHRS and CDR2 is YFSETQ. The ends were cut back, 0 bases at V and 3 bases at J, with 9 bases in the middle. The CDR3 contains 14 residues. The CDR3 DNA follows: TGCGCCAGCAGCTTGGGTCCGCTGGACACTGAAGCTTTCTTT. It encodes CASSLGPLDTEAFF.